This T cell receptor beta chain was recovered during a study of blood T cell repertoires in COVID-19. At the level of the study: From T cells, B-cell-depleted T cells, or PBMCs came the material, which was cDNA or gDNA.

Trimming took 1 base from V and 9 from J, leaving 13 bases between them. Germline CDR1 SGHTA, CDR2 FQGNSA. The length of the CDR3 is 13 residues. Generated by immunoSEQ multiplex PCR, the TCRdb table keeps only in-frame clones and is missing some. The sample lists more than 250,000 clones; approximately 82% were seen once. The chain has TRBV7-2 and TRBJ2-7; TRBD2 is a possible D gene (5 bases). The material sequenced was peripheral blood. This clonotype was sampled from a woman aged 50 to 60 with acute or convalescent COVID-19. In DNA, the CDR3 is TGTGCCAGCAGCTTAGGGGCAGGAGGACGGCAGTACGTC. Amino acid sequence: CASSLGAGGRQYV.